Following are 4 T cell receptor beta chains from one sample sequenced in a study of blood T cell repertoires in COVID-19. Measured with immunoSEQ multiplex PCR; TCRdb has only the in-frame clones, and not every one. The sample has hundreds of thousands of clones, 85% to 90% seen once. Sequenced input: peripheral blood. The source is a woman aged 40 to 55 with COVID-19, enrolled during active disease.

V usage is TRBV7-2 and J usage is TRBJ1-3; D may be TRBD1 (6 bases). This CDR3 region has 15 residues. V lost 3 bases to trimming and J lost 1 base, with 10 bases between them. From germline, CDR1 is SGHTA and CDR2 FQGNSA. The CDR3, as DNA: TGTGCCAGCAGCTTTCACAGGGCATCTGGAAACACCATATATTTT. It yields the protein CASSFHRASGNTIYF.

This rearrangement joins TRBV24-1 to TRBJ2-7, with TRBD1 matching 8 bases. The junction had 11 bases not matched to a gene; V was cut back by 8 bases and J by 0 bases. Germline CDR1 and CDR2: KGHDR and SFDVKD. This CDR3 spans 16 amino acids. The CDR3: CATNYSEQGVSYEQYF. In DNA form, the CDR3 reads TGTGCCACCAATTATTCAGAACAGGGGGTCTCCTACGAGCAGTACTTC.

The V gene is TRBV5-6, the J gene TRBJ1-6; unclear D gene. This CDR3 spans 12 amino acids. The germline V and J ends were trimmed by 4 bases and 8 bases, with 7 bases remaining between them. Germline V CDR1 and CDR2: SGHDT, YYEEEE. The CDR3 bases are TGTGCCAGCAGCATAGTAGATTCACCCCTCCACTTT. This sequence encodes CASSIVDSPLHF. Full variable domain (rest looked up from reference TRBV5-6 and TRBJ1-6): DAGVTQSPTHLIKTRGQQVTLRCSPKSGHDTVSWYQQALGQGPQFIFQYYEEEERQRGNFPDRFSGHQFPNYSSELNVNALLLGDSALYLCASSIVDSPLHFGNGTRLTVT.

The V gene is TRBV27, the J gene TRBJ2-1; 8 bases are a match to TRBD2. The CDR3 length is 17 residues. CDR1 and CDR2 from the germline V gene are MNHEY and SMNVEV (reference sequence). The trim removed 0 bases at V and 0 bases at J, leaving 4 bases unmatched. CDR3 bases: TGTGCCAGCAGTTTATCAATAGCGGGAAGCTCCTACAATGAGCAGTTCTTC. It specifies CASSLSIAGSSYNEQFF.